One and the same sample provided the 3 T cell receptor beta chains below, sequenced in a study of cytomegalovirus exposure and HLA in healthy donors. The PCR ran on 60 Vbeta and 13 Jbeta primers. Assay: immunoSEQ multiplex PCR; the TCRdb copy retains only in-frame clones and omits some. Among about 190,000 clones listed, 75% to 85% were seen once. The sample comprised PBMCs. All receptors come from a woman in her 50s in good health and CMV-seronegative.

Written as DNA, the CDR3 is TGTGCCAGCTCACCACGGGAGGGGAACACTGAAGCTTTCTTT. Protein product: CASSPREGNTEAFF. V gene TRBV18 combines with J gene TRBJ1-1; D remains unclear. Germline V lookup: CDR1 KGHSH, CDR2 LQKENI. V lost 1 base and J lost 1, with 7 bases in between. The CDR3 has 14 amino acids.

The rearrangement uses TRBV2 and TRBJ2-7, with 13 bases that match TRBD2. The CDR3 consists of 14 residues. The J segment lost 3 bases and the V segment lost 7 bases, leaving 3 bases of the junction unmatched. The germline V gene has CDR1 SNHLY and CDR2 FYNNEI. CDR3 amino acids: CASKWTSGGYEQYF. In nucleotides, the CDR3 is TGTGCCAGCAAGTGGACTAGCGGGGGCTACGAGCAGTACTTC.

This chain links TRBV6-1 with TRBJ1-1; D is possibly TRBD1 (6 bases). Per the germline V gene, CDR1 is MNHNS and CDR2 is SASEGT. Trimming pared 6 bases from V and 6 bases from J, leaving 20 bases between. The CDR3 has 15 amino acids. The CDR3 protein is CASRFDFTGLAEAFF. The CDR3 DNA reads TGTGCCAGCAGGTTTGATTTTACAGGGCTGGCTGAAGCTTTCTTT.